The clone carrying this T cell receptor beta chain was recorded a few times. Its cognate antigen is unknown. These data are taken from a study of identical twins. This CDR3 contains 15 residues. CDR1 SGHRS and CDR2 YFSETQ come from the germline V gene. The germline V and J ends were trimmed by 4 bases and 2 bases, with 15 bases remaining between them. Study-level points and caveats: Fewer insertions marked abundant cord blood beta clonotypes; young adult naive trended weakly, memory not at all. Analyses based on zero insertions could be partly confounded by invariant MAIT and iNKT cells.

A universal primer site was added by template switching, and unique molecular identifiers were carried by the cDNA. TCRdb reanalysed the 5' RACE reads using MiXCR and keeps one entry per CDR3 protein. This table has under 300,000 distinct CDR3 sequences, about 8.3% appearing once. A further study also used this sample, focusing on yellow fever vaccine responses in identical twins.

The sequencing sample was made of CD8+ T cells sorted from blood. The sequence was collected from a woman aged 18-30 years in good health. The rearrangement joins TRBV5-1 to TRBJ2-5; D unresolved. CDR3 nucleotides: TGCGCCAGCAGCCTTAACTTAGATATACAAGAGACCCAGTACTTC. This encodes CASSLNLDIQETQYF. Drawing the rest from reference TRBV5-1 and TRBJ2-5, the complete variable domain is KAGVTQTPRYLIKTRGQQVTLSCSPISGHRSVSWYQQTPGQGLQFLFEYFSETQRNKGNFPGRFSGRQFSNSRSEMNVSTLELGDSALYLCASSLNLDIQETQYFGPGTRLLVL.